This T cell receptor beta chain was sequenced in a study of T cells in Graves' hyperthyroidism and ophthalmopathy. The TCR beta CDR3 regions underwent amplification using RNA transcripts as the source. The HTBI primer set drove a first-round RT-PCR of the TCR CDR3. TCRdb re-analysed the multiplex PCR reads in MiXCR, keeping a single row per CDR3 protein. This table holds fewer than 650,000 distinct CDR3 sequences, roughly 45% found once. This clonotype came up many times. Its target is not known. Diagnosis rested on symptoms, serum thyroxine and TRAb, thyroid ultrasound, and orbital computed tomography. Study-level points and caveats: Ophthalmopathy, which appeared later, was predicted by the model a median about 5.9 months before onset.

The V and J ends lost 7 bases and 5 bases, in that order; junction bases with no gene match: 7. This CDR3 contains 13 residues. Germline V gene lookup returns CDR1 SEHNR and CDR2 FQNEAQ (reference sequence). The origin of this receptor is an adult woman with Graves' disease, either hyperthyroidism or ophthalmopathy (not recorded which). The chain employs TRBV7-9 and TRBJ1-1; 7 positions match TRBD1. What was sequenced was peripheral blood or thyroid tissue (not recorded which). The CDR3 spells CASNPQGGTEAFF. For the CDR3, the DNA is TGTGCCAGCAACCCCCAGGGGGGAACTGAAGCTTTCTTT.